These 2 T cell receptor beta chains share one sample of origin, sequenced in a study of glioma-infiltrating T cells after dendritic cell vaccination. Repertoires were generated with immunoSEQ multiplex PCR, while TCRdb's copy carries only in-frame clones and drops some. This sample carries fewer than 45,000 clones, around four fifths of them seen once, and the ten largest clones take about 7.8%. The sequenced sample was blood, obtained before dendritic cell vaccination. These TCRs come from a human donor with glioblastoma.

J is TRBJ1-1 and V is TRBV18; D is uncertain. CDR3 length equals 12 residues. The germline V gene encodes CDR1 KGHSH and CDR2 LQKENI. V was clipped by 5 bases and J by 10 bases, with 14 bases between them. The CDR3 region is CASSSGSRGAFF. CDR3 bases: TGTGCCAGCTCATCGGGGTCACGGGGAGCTTTCTTT.

The chain links TRBV4-3 to TRBJ2-7; D gene unclear. Per the germline V gene, CDR1 is LGHNA and CDR2 is YSLEER. CDR3 length: 14 amino acids. V was clipped by 0 bases and J by 3 bases, with 9 bases between them. CDR3 loop: CASSQDALSYEQYF. The CDR3, as DNA: TGCGCCAGCAGCCAAGATGCACTGAGCTACGAGCAGTACTTC.